This TCR beta chain was sequenced in a study of post-analysis software for immune sequencing data. Overall study: The study covered relapsing-remitting, secondary progressive and progressive-relapsing courses of multiple sclerosis. The study's findings and limits: Analysis by F measure revealed that same-batch samples clustered strongly together. A significant reduction in normalized Chao1 diversity was observed in multiple sclerosis patients versus controls. Five TRBV segments, including TRBV5-6, TRBV5-1 and TRBV20-1, were more frequent in patients than controls.

In this sample, this clonotype turned up many times. Antigen: not known. Prepared libraries of TCR beta cDNA carried unique molecular identifiers. TCRdb passed the PCR reads through MiXCR, listing each CDR3 protein once. The profile shows some 240,000 distinct CDR3 sequences, 36% of them singletons. This CDR3 spans 15 amino acids. V was clipped by 4 bases and J by 0 bases, with 10 bases between them. CDR1 and CDR2 from the germline V gene are KGHDR and SFDVKD. The sequenced sample was blood. This TCR was recovered from a girl under 18 with multiple sclerosis. This chain links TRBV24-1 with TRBJ2-3; D remains unclear. DNA for the CDR3: TGTGCCACCAGTGACATCGCAATTAGCACAGATACGCAGTATTTT. It codes for CATSDIAISTDTQYF.